Presented here are 29 T cell receptor beta chains from one specimen sequenced in a study of blood T cell repertoires in COVID-19. Measured with immunoSEQ multiplex PCR; TCRdb has only the in-frame clones, and not every one. The data hold around 85,000 clones, with 86% observed a single time. Material for sequencing was peripheral blood. Source of these receptors: a man aged 50-60 years with active COVID-19.

The chain is built from TRBV9 and TRBJ1-1; 10 bases match TRBD1. There are 19 residues in the CDR3. V was pared by 4 bases and J by 0 bases, with 15 bases of the junction left unmatched. The germline CDR1 and CDR2 sequences are SGDLS and YYNGEE. The CDR3 nucleotides read TGTGCCAGCAGCCCTACCAGACAGGGGGCGAGCCTCATGAACACTGAAGCTTTCTTT. This codes for CASSPTRQGASLMNTEAFF. The full variable domain, completed using reference TRBV9 and TRBJ1-1, is DSGVTQTPKHLITATGQRVTLRCSPRSGDLSVYWYQQSLDQGLQFLIQYYNGEERAKGNILERFSAQQFPDLHSELNLSSLELGDSALYFCASSPTRQGASLMNTEAFFGQGTRLTVV.

The V gene is TRBV6-2 or TRBV6-3, the J gene TRBJ2-2, with a tentative D call TRBD2 (6 bases). Trimming left V 4 bases short and J 1 base short, with 10 bases between. The CDR3 loop spans 15 amino acids. Germline values: CDR1 MNHEY, CDR2 SVGEGT. The CDR3 reads CASSWDGRNTGELFF. The DNA of the CDR3 is TGTGCCAGCAGTTGGGACGGGAGGAACACCGGGGAGCTGTTTTTT.

The rearrangement joins TRBV9 to TRBJ1-4, with D perhaps matching TRBD1 (5 bases). The CDR3 totals 13 residues. Germline CDR1 and CDR2: SGDLS and YYNGEE. Trimming took 1 base from V and 12 from J, leaving 13 bases between them. CDR3 residues: CASSVQPGGELFF. Here the CDR3 DNA reads TGTGCCAGCAGCGTACAGCCGGGGGGGGAACTGTTTTTT.

The chain combines TRBV18 with TRBJ1-2; 12 positions match TRBD1. Germline V gives CDR1 KGHSH, CDR2 LQKENI. The CDR3 is made up of 16 amino acids. V shed 6 bases, J shed 4 bases, and the junction held 9 bases outside the gene matches. In DNA, the CDR3 is TGTGCCAGCTCTCCTCCGGGACAGGGGGCGCGCTATGGCTACACCTTC. It is translated as CASSPPGQGARYGYTF.

The J gene is TRBJ1-1, the V gene TRBV7-9, with D possibly matching TRBD1 (6 bases). CDR3 length equals 15 residues. Trimming stripped 1 base from V and 11 bases from J, with 20 bases between. Germline CDR1 and CDR2: SEHNR and FQNEAQ (reference sequence). Here the CDR3 reads CASSLDSGVKTGAFF. The CDR3 DNA reads as TGTGCCAGCAGCTTAGATTCAGGGGTCAAGACTGGGGCTTTCTTT.

CDR3 region: CATSDFESYTF. The CDR3 DNA reads as TGTGCCACCAGTGATTTTGAGAGCTACACCTTC. J is TRBJ1-2 and V is TRBV24-1; D unclear. The V end lost 1 base, the J end lost 9 bases, and 5 bases lay between the germline ends. The CDR3 loop spans 11 amino acids. CDR1 is KGHDR, CDR2 SFDVKD, per germline.

The rearrangement links TRBV6-5 to TRBJ1-3; no firm D call. CDR3 length equals 14 residues. V lost 4 bases and J lost 4, with 11 bases in between. CDR1 and CDR2 from the germline V gene are MNHEY and SVGAGI. The CDR3 here is CASSSLTRGNTIYF. The CDR3, as DNA: TGTGCCAGCAGTTCCCTGACACGCGGAAACACCATATATTTT.

This clone was recorded only once. V gene TRBV11-2 combines with J gene TRBJ2-1, with D perhaps matching TRBD1 (8 bases). The CDR3 loop spans 19 amino acids. Germline V gene data show CDR1 as SGHAT and CDR2 as FQNNGV. Trimming shortened V by 5 bases and J by 0 bases, and 23 bases separated the two germline ends. CDR3 region: CASSRILHRGRGSYNEQFF. CDR3 bases: TGTGCCAGCAGCCGAATCCTTCACAGGGGGAGGGGCTCCTACAATGAGCAGTTCTTC. The full variable domain, rest sourced from reference TRBV11-2 and TRBJ2-1, is EAGVAQSPRYKIIEKRQSVAFWCNPISGHATLYWYQQILGQGPKLLIQFQNNGVVDDSQLPKDRFSAERLKGVDSTLKIQPAKLEDSAVYLCASSRILHRGRGSYNEQFFGPGTRLTVL.

The chain combines TRBV7-3 with TRBJ2-5; D not certain. CDR3 length: 13 residues. The ends were cut back, 3 bases at V and 2 bases at J, with 7 bases in the middle. Per germline, CDR1 SGHTA and CDR2 FQGTGA. As DNA, the CDR3 is TGTGCCAGCAGCTTGGAGTATCAAGAGACCCAGTACTTC. Protein product: CASSLEYQETQYF.

The chain recombines TRBV5-1 with TRBJ2-2, with unresolved D. The germline V gene encodes CDR1 SGHRS and CDR2 YFSETQ. Trimming removed 0 bases from V and 7 bases from J, with 7 bases in between. The CDR3 consists of 13 residues. The CDR3 nucleotides are TGCGCCAGCAGCTTGGTGTACAACGGGGAGCTGTTTTTT. Translating gives CASSLVYNGELFF.

V and J are TRBV4-1 and TRBJ2-2; 9 bases fit TRBD2. The germline gives CDR1 MGHRA, CDR2 YSYEKL. V was clipped by 3 bases and J by 6 bases; unmatched bases: 8. This CDR3 is 16 amino acids long. CDR3 DNA: TGCGCCAGCAGCCAGCACCCCGCGGGAGGGGCCGGGGAGCTGTTTTTT. This gives the protein CASSQHPAGGAGELFF.

This chain links TRBV18 with TRBJ2-3, with D possibly matching TRBD1 (5 bases). CDR3 length: 18 residues. Trimming shortened V by 6 bases and J by 2 bases, and 24 bases separated the two germline ends. Germline CDR1 KGHSH, CDR2 LQKENI. This chain's CDR3 is CASSHPRQPRLTTDTQYF. The DNA of the CDR3 is TGTGCCAGCTCCCACCCTCGACAGCCCAGACTCACCACAGATACGCAGTATTTT.

The chain uses TRBV5-1 and TRBJ2-2; 9 positions agree with TRBD1. The CDR3 loop spans 14 amino acids. Losses at the gene ends were 4 bases for V and 5 bases for J; bases not matched to a gene: 3. The germline V gene encodes CDR1 SGHRS and CDR2 YFSETQ. As DNA, the CDR3 is TGCGCCAGCAGCCTGGGACAGGGTACCGGGGAGCTGTTTTTT. This encodes CASSLGQGTGELFF.

This chain joins TRBV6-2 or TRBV6-3 and TRBJ1-2, with D unresolved. The germline V gene encodes CDR1 MNHEY and CDR2 SVGEGT. Trimming shortened V by 4 bases and J by 4 bases, and 4 bases separated the two germline ends. The length of the CDR3 is 11 residues. DNA for the CDR3: TGTGCCAGCAGTTCCTTCTATGGCTACACCTTC. It codes for CASSSFYGYTF.

This clone was picked up a small number of times. The CDR3 DNA follows: TGCAGCGTTGAAGGTGTAGGGGTCCACGAGCAGTACTTC. This sequence encodes CSVEGVGVHEQYF. V usage is TRBV29-1 and J usage is TRBJ2-7; D is possibly TRBD1 (5 bases). Germline V gives CDR1 SQVTM, CDR2 ANQGSEA. The CDR3 is 13 amino acids. The V end was cut by 1 base, the J end by 5 bases, with 12 bases between.

The chain employs TRBV19 and TRBJ1-6; D may be TRBD1 (6 bases). From germline, CDR1 is LNHDA and CDR2 SQIVND (reference sequence). The CDR3 is 15 amino acids. Trimming removed 8 bases from V and 10 bases from J, with 21 bases in between. The CDR3 nucleotides read TGTGCCAGTGATGGGGGCCAGGGGTCCAAATCACCCCTCCACTTT. Residues: CASDGGQGSKSPLHF.

This rearrangement joins TRBV7-2 to TRBJ1-2; a weak D match, TRBD1 (5 bases). The CDR3 spans 15 residues. Per germline, CDR1 SGHTA and CDR2 FQGNSA. Trimming removed 5 bases from V and 0 bases from J, with 13 bases in between. DNA for the CDR3: TGTGCCAGCAGCCCCAGACAGACTGCTAACTATGGCTACACCTTC. Translating it yields CASSPRQTANYGYTF.

The genes are TRBV7-9 and TRBJ2-7, with 9 bases aligning to TRBD1. The trim removed 5 bases at V and 9 bases at J, leaving 11 bases unmatched. The CDR3 has 14 residues. CDR1 SEHNR and CDR2 FQNEAQ come from the germline V gene (reference sequence). The CDR3 reads CASSERDRATAQYF. As DNA, the CDR3 is TGTGCCAGCAGCGAGCGGGACAGGGCTACGGCGCAGTACTTC. The variable domain in full, with the rest retrieved from reference TRBV7-9 and TRBJ2-7, is DTGVSQNPRHKITKRGQNVTFRCDPISEHNRLYWYRQTLGQGPEFLTYFQNEAQLEKSRLLSDRFSAERPKGSFSTLEIQRTEQGDSAMYLCASSERDRATAQYFGPGTRLTVT.

This chain uses TRBV29-1 with TRBJ1-5; 8 bases align to TRBD1. The V and J ends lost 5 bases and 5 bases, in that order; junction bases with no gene match: 5. Germline V gene sequence: CDR1 SQVTM, CDR2 ANQGSEA. There are 13 residues in the CDR3. The CDR3 region is CSVSQGVDQPQHF. In DNA, the CDR3 is TGCAGCGTTTCACAGGGGGTAGATCAGCCCCAGCATTTT. Together with reference TRBV29-1 and TRBJ1-5, the CDR3 gives the full variable domain: SAVISQKPSRDICQRGTSLTIQCQVDSQVTMMFWYRQQPGQSLTLIATANQGSEATYESGFVIDKFPISRPNLTFSTLTVSNMSPEDSSIYLCSVSQGVDQPQHFGDGTRLSIL.

The V call is TRBV10-3, the J call TRBJ1-1; no reliable D call. CDR3 length: 14 residues. From germline, CDR1 is ENHRY and CDR2 SYGVKD. The V end lost 4 bases, the J end lost 4 bases, and 13 bases lay between the germline ends. The CDR3 DNA reads TGTGCCATCAGTGGTCGGGGAGGTTCCACTGAAGCTTTCTTT. Protein product: CAISGRGGSTEAFF.

The genes are TRBV19 and TRBJ2-3; TRBD1 is a possible D gene (6 bases). Trimming removed 2 bases at V and 2 bases at J, with 11 bases between. From germline, CDR1 is LNHDA and CDR2 SQIVND (reference sequence). The CDR3 runs 15 residues. The CDR3 coding sequence is TGTGCCAGTAGTATACCAGGACAGATCACAGATACGCAGTATTTT. Its protein product is CASSIPGQITDTQYF.

The rearrangement links TRBV27 to TRBJ2-1; possible D gene TRBD2, 6 bases. Looked up from germline, CDR1 is MNHEY and CDR2 is SMNVEV (reference sequence). The CDR3 is 14 amino acids. The V gene lost 5 bases and the J gene lost 4 bases, with 12 bases spanning the gap. CDR3 in DNA: TGTGCCAGCAGTCCGGGAGCAAGGTACAATGAGCAGTTCTTC. It translates to CASSPGARYNEQFF.

V gene TRBV28 combines with J gene TRBJ2-7; 10 positions match TRBD1. The germline V gene encodes CDR1 MDHEN and CDR2 SYDVKM. With 4 bases clipped from V and 9 bases from J, the junction kept 18 bases outside the gene matches. The CDR3 is 17 residues long. CDR3 protein: CASSSPTRDRGMYRQYF. CDR3 coding DNA: TGTGCCAGCAGTTCCCCGACCCGGGACAGGGGAATGTATAGGCAGTACTTC. The full variable domain, completed using reference TRBV28 and TRBJ2-7, is DVKVTQSSRYLVKRTGEKVFLECVQDMDHENMFWYRQDPGLGLRLIYFSYDVKMKEKGDIPEGYSVSREKKERFSLILESASTNQTSMYLCASSSPTRDRGMYRQYFGPGTRLTVT.

The gene calls are TRBV19 and TRBJ1-1; 10 nucleotides match TRBD1. Germline CDR1 is LNHDA and CDR2 is SQIVND (reference sequence). The CDR3 spans 14 residues. V dropped 5 bases and J dropped 1; count of bases not matched to a gene: 1. The CDR3 DNA sequence: TGTGCCAGTAGTGGGGACAGGGGGAACACTGAAGCTTTCTTT. Amino acids: CASSGDRGNTEAFF.

This chain joins TRBV2 and TRBJ1-2, with 12 bases matching TRBD1. Per the germline V gene, CDR1 is SNHLY and CDR2 is FYNNEI. The CDR3 extends over 15 amino acids. V trimming: 2 bases; J trimming: 7 bases; junction bases outside the gene matches: 5. The CDR3 sequence is CASSELGQGASGYTF. The CDR3 coding sequence is TGTGCCAGCAGTGAACTGGGACAGGGGGCGTCTGGCTACACCTTC.

The J gene is TRBJ2-6, the V gene TRBV4-1; D unclear. The CDR3 covers 15 residues. The germline V gene has CDR1 MGHRA and CDR2 YSYEKL. With 1 base removed from V and 0 bases from J, the gap between germline ends came to 4 bases. CDR3 DNA sequence: TGCGCCAGCAGCCAAGCAGGCTCTGGGGCCAACGTCCTGACTTTC. This codes for CASSQAGSGANVLTF.

The chain links TRBV5-4 to TRBJ1-6, with D perhaps TRBD1 (6 bases). This CDR3 has 16 residues. Trimming removed 5 bases at V and 0 bases at J, with 12 bases between. Germline CDR1 reads SGHNT; CDR2 reads YYREEE (reference sequence). The CDR3 region is CASRPQGSSYNSPLHF. DNA for the CDR3: TGTGCCAGCAGGCCACAGGGCTCCTCCTATAATTCACCCCTCCACTTT.

The chain combines TRBV11-2 with TRBJ1-2; 9 bases match TRBD1. V trimming: 3 bases; J trimming: 1 base; junction bases outside the gene matches: 0. The CDR3 is 14 amino acids. CDR1 is SGHAT and CDR2 is FQNNGV in the germline V gene. The CDR3 DNA follows: TGTGCCAGCAGCTTGGACAGGGGTAACTATGGCTACACCTTC. Protein: CASSLDRGNYGYTF.

The chain joins TRBV19 to TRBJ2-7; TRBD1 matches 8 bases. There are 15 residues in the CDR3. J lost 4 bases, V lost 5 bases, and 10 bases had no gene match. Germline lookup yields CDR1 LNHDA and CDR2 SQIVND (reference sequence). CDR3 coding DNA: TGTGCCAGTAGTGCCGGGACAGGCCTTAGGTACGAGCAGTACTTC. This codes for CASSAGTGLRYEQYF.